The 32 T cell receptor beta chains given below trace back to one sample, sequenced in a study of T-cell reconstitution after alpha-beta-depleted transplantation in children. Library preparation (for TCRbeta) was performed with unique molecular identifiers. TCRdb fed the PCR reads into MiXCR, producing one record per CDR3 protein. The sample lists about 900,000 distinct CDR3 sequences, about 29% occurring once. The source material was PBMCs, mostly from graft donor cells, sampled 360 days after TCRalphabeta/CD19-depleted stem cell transplant. Receptors originate from a boy under two years old who had a stem cell transplant for SCID, so the T cells may come from the graft donor.

The chain is built from TRBV9 and TRBJ1-1; the D is unclear. V lost 2 bases and J 0 bases, leaving 17 bases between the germline ends. Germline lookup yields CDR1 SGDLS and CDR2 YYNGEE. The CDR3 covers 17 residues. The CDR3 nucleotides are TGTGCCAGCAGCGTTATTGGTAAGGCGGGAGTGAACACTGAAGCTTTCTTT. Its protein product is CASSVIGKAGVNTEAFF.

This clonotype has a count of ten or more. V gene TRBV27 combines with J gene TRBJ2-6; D is perhaps TRBD2 (5 bases). V lost 5 bases and J lost 10, with 15 bases in between. Germline CDR1 reads MNHEY; CDR2 reads SMNVEV (reference sequence). This CDR3 has 14 amino acids. In DNA, the CDR3 is TGTGCCAGCAGTCCTCGGACTCTGGGGAACGTCCTGACTTTC. Its translation: CASSPRTLGNVLTF.

This clonotype has just a few counts. The chain recombines TRBV20-1 with TRBJ2-7, with 9 bases fitting TRBD2. From germline, CDR1 is DFQATT and CDR2 SNEGSKA (reference sequence). CDR3 length equals 14 residues. V trimming: 4 bases; J trimming: 0 bases; junction bases outside the gene matches: 4. The CDR3 loop reads CSATGTSTSYEQYF. For the CDR3, the DNA is TGCAGTGCTACCGGGACTAGCACCTCCTACGAGCAGTACTTC.

The chain employs TRBV19 and TRBJ1-2, with D unclear. This CDR3 comprises 15 residues. V shed 7 bases and J shed 1 base, with 16 bases lying between them. CDR1 is LNHDA, CDR2 SQIVND, per germline (reference sequence). The CDR3 loop reads CASTQQAAGNYGYTF. The CDR3 DNA reads TGTGCCAGTACCCAGCAGGCAGCGGGTAACTATGGCTACACCTTC.

This clonotype was counted between two and nine times. The chain recombines TRBV20-1 with TRBJ2-7; D remains ambiguous. Germline assignment: CDR1 DFQATT and CDR2 SNEGSKA (reference sequence). V gave up 1 base and J gave up 3 bases, with 7 bases separating them. This CDR3 is built from 12 residues. CDR3 sequence: CSARVSNYEQYF. The DNA for the CDR3 is TGCAGTGCTAGAGTTTCGAACTACGAGCAGTACTTC.

This clonotype was recorded a few times. The chain has TRBV18 and TRBJ2-7; a weak D match, TRBD1 (6 bases). The CDR3 is 17 residues long. The germline V gene encodes CDR1 KGHSH and CDR2 LQKENI. V dropped 3 bases and J dropped 0 bases, with 18 bases sitting between them. The CDR3: CASSPQGPRQVSYEQYF. CDR3 DNA: TGTGCCAGCTCACCGCAGGGCCCTCGACAGGTCTCCTACGAGCAGTACTTC. Filled out from reference TRBV18 and TRBJ2-7, the complete variable domain reads NAGVMQNPRHLVRRRGQEARLRCSPMKGHSHVYWYRQLPEEGLKFMVYLQKENIIDESGMPKERFSAEFPKEGPSILRIQQVVRGDSAAYFCASSPQGPRQVSYEQYFGPGTRLTVT.

The chain joins TRBV25-1 to TRBJ1-2; possible D gene TRBD1, 5 bases. V shed 5 bases and J shed 8 bases, with 21 bases lying between them. Germline loops: CDR1 MGHDK, CDR2 SYGVNS. The CDR3 consists of 15 residues. Here the CDR3 reads CASSPGGIHKGGYTF. The CDR3 DNA follows: TGTGCCAGCAGTCCCGGGGGGATCCATAAGGGAGGCTACACCTTC.

This clonotype came up a few times. The rearrangement uses TRBV11-1 and TRBJ2-7; 11 positions agree with TRBD2. Germline V CDR1 and CDR2: SGHAT, FQDESV (reference sequence). With 2 bases clipped from V and 0 bases from J, the junction kept 9 bases outside the gene matches. This CDR3 is 18 amino acids long. The CDR3 is CASSLRRVGTSGSYEQYF. CDR3 DNA: TGTGCCAGCAGCTTACGGAGGGTTGGGACTAGCGGCTCCTACGAGCAGTACTTC.

The chain carries TRBV4-1 and TRBJ2-1; 7 nucleotides line up with TRBD1. The J segment lost 0 bases and the V segment lost 1 base, leaving 9 bases of the junction unmatched. The CDR3 is made up of 18 amino acids. Germline V gene data show CDR1 as MGHRA and CDR2 as YSYEKL. CDR3 bases: TGCGCCAGCAGCCAAGGCCCGGGACAGAGATTCTCCTACAATGAGCAGTTCTTC. It specifies CASSQGPGQRFSYNEQFF.

This clonotype was found a few times. V gene TRBV20-1 combines with J gene TRBJ1-6; 9 bases fit TRBD1. Trimming at V came to 6 bases and at J to 9 bases, leaving 12 bases not matched to a gene. The germline V gene has CDR1 DFQATT and CDR2 SNEGSKA (reference sequence). The CDR3 is 15 residues long. CDR3 in amino acids: CSAITGTGKASPLHF. The CDR3 nucleotides are TGCAGTGCAATAACCGGGACAGGGAAGGCTTCACCCCTCCACTTT.

This clonotype was counted at least ten times. The chain has TRBV12-3 or TRBV12-4 and TRBJ2-7, with 9 bases identical to TRBD1. The CDR3 spans 14 residues. V was pared by 7 bases and J by 3 bases, with 7 bases of the junction left unmatched. The CDR3 spells CASTLGQGIYEQYF. As DNA, the CDR3 is TGTGCCAGCACCCTGGGACAGGGCATCTACGAGCAGTACTTC.

This clonotype was seen a handful of times. The rearrangement uses TRBV24-1 and TRBJ2-2; D is ambiguous. The ends were cut back, 3 bases at V and 6 bases at J, with 4 bases in the middle. Germline V gene data show CDR1 as KGHDR and CDR2 as SFDVKD. CDR3 length: 12 amino acids. The CDR3, as DNA: TGTGCCACCAGTGATCCCCCCGGGGAGCTGTTTTTT. Residues: CATSDPPGELFF.

A single count supports this clonotype. V and J are TRBV5-1 and TRBJ2-1, with 7 bases that match TRBD1. The trim removed 0 bases at V and 7 bases at J, leaving 7 bases unmatched. The CDR3 extends over 15 amino acids. CDR1 is SGHRS and CDR2 is YFSETQ in the germline V gene. Here the CDR3 DNA reads TGCGCCAGCAGCTTGGGACAGGGAATCATGAATGAGCAGTTCTTC. Translation gives CASSLGQGIMNEQFF.

J is TRBJ2-4 and V is TRBV9; the D gene is possibly TRBD2 (7 bases). The CDR3 runs 14 residues. Trimming pared 0 bases from V and 13 bases from J, leaving 17 bases between. The germline V gene has CDR1 SGDLS and CDR2 YYNGEE. CDR3 nucleotide sequence: TGTGCCAGCAGCGTAGGAGAGGGGGAGGGGCTGCAGTACTTC. It translates to CASSVGEGEGLQYF.

The rearrangement links TRBV20-1 to TRBJ2-7; 9 positions match TRBD1. The germline gives CDR1 DFQATT, CDR2 SNEGSKA (reference sequence). V lost 6 bases, J lost 5 bases, and 8 bases stayed unmatched. The CDR3 is 13 amino acids. CDR3 region: CSATTGGWDEQYF. Here the CDR3 DNA reads TGCAGTGCCACGACAGGGGGGTGGGACGAGCAGTACTTC.

The chain employs TRBV5-8 and TRBJ2-2; possible D gene TRBD2, 6 bases. The CDR3 contains 16 residues. The V and J ends lost 1 base and 0 bases respectively, with 10 bases between them. Germline loops: CDR1 SGHTS, CDR2 YDEGEE. The CDR3 region is CASSLWGVPNTGELFF. The CDR3 bases are TGTGCCAGCAGCTTGTGGGGGGTGCCGAACACCGGGGAGCTGTTTTTT.

This chain uses TRBV9 with TRBJ2-1; TRBD2 matches at 13 bases. The V gene's germline CDR1 is SGDLS and CDR2 YYNGEE. The CDR3 contains 16 residues. Trimming took 4 bases from V and 7 from J; bases not matched to a gene: 8. The CDR3 DNA reads as TGTGCCAGCAGCTTTGGACTAGCGGGGGACAGTAATGAGCAGTTCTTC. This gives the protein CASSFGLAGDSNEQFF.

The chain carries TRBV14 and TRBJ2-7; TRBD1 agrees at 8 bases. The CDR3 has 14 residues. Trimming at V came to 4 bases and at J to 2 bases, leaving 4 bases not matched to a gene. Germline V gene data show CDR1 as SGHDN and CDR2 as FVKESK. The CDR3 sequence: CASSLDRAPYEQYF. CDR3 nucleotide sequence: TGTGCCAGCAGCCTGGACAGGGCCCCCTACGAGCAGTACTTC.

This chain uses TRBV24-1 with TRBJ2-1, with a possible D match to TRBD2 (5 bases). Trimming took 4 bases from V and 2 from J, leaving 14 bases between them. The CDR3 loop spans 16 amino acids. Germline V gene lookup returns CDR1 KGHDR and CDR2 SFDVKD. CDR3 sequence (DNA): TGTGCCACCAGTGACCCCGGAGAGGGCACCTACAATGAGCAGTTCTTC. It translates to CATSDPGEGTYNEQFF.

This chain joins TRBV6-2 or TRBV6-3 and TRBJ2-3; 12 bases fit TRBD2. Germline V lookup: CDR1 MNHEY, CDR2 SVGEGT. This CDR3 spans 20 amino acids. J gave up 2 bases and V 0 bases, and 12 bases lay outside the gene matches. The CDR3 is CASSYSIFGTSGRPTDTQYF. The DNA of the CDR3 is TGTGCCAGCAGTTACTCGATTTTCGGGACTAGCGGGCGACCCACAGATACGCAGTATTTT.

This clonotype was picked up a small number of times. The genes are TRBV20-1 and TRBJ2-1; possible D gene TRBD2, 6 bases. This CDR3 region has 16 residues. V lost 2 bases to trimming and J lost 2 bases, with 16 bases between them. CDR1 and CDR2 from the germline V gene are DFQATT and SNEGSKA (reference sequence). CDR3 DNA: TGCAGTGCTAGACTCCCCGGGGCGGGGCCCTACAATGAGCAGTTCTTC. Protein: CSARLPGAGPYNEQFF.

Only a few counts were recorded for this clonotype. V usage is TRBV7-9 and J usage is TRBJ2-5; possible D gene TRBD1, 5 bases. This CDR3 spans 14 amino acids. Germline loops: CDR1 SEHNR, CDR2 FQNEAQ (reference sequence). V was clipped by 1 base and J by 4 bases, with 10 bases between them. The CDR3 loop reads CASSLEPGSETQYF. CDR3 coding DNA: TGTGCCAGCAGCTTAGAGCCAGGGTCAGAGACCCAGTACTTC. Together with reference TRBV7-9 and TRBJ2-5, the CDR3 gives the full variable domain: DTGVSQNPRHKITKRGQNVTFRCDPISEHNRLYWYRQTLGQGPEFLTYFQNEAQLEKSRLLSDRFSAERPKGSFSTLEIQRTEQGDSAMYLCASSLEPGSETQYFGPGTRLLVL.

The chain joins TRBV12-3 or TRBV12-4 to TRBJ2-3; 8 bases fit TRBD1. V shed 5 bases and J 3 bases; nucleotides not matched to a gene: 13. The CDR3 has 17 amino acids. The CDR3 sequence: CASSRQGKGTRTDTQYF. CDR3 coding DNA: TGTGCCAGCAGTAGACAGGGGAAGGGGACTCGGACAGATACGCAGTATTTT.

This clonotype was picked up many times. One end of the junction does not line up with germline, which may come from a read error. The chain recombines TRBV5-1 with TRBJ1-1; TRBD1 might be the D (5 bases). Germline V gene sequence: CDR1 SGHRS, CDR2 YFSETQ. The CDR3 length is 13 residues. The CDR3 sequence: CASSLGVGTEAFF. CDR3 bases: TGTGCCAGCAGCTTAGGGGTCGGCACTGAAGCTTTCTTT. The full variable domain, its missing parts supplied by reference TRBV5-1 and TRBJ1-1, is KAGVTQTPRYLIKTRGQQVTLSCSPISGHRSVSWYQQTPGQGLQFLFEYFSETQRNKGNFPGRFSGRQFSNSRSEMNVSTLELGDSALYLCASSLGVGTEAFFGQGTRLTVV.

This clonotype showed up just a few times. The rearrangement links TRBV7-8 to TRBJ2-1, with unresolved D. Trimming removed 1 base from V and 5 bases from J, with 15 bases in between. This CDR3 is built from 16 residues. Germline V gives CDR1 SGHVS, CDR2 FQNEAQ. Here the CDR3 reads CASSLGSGLQNNEQFF. DNA for the CDR3: TGTGCCAGCAGCTTAGGTTCGGGTCTACAGAACAATGAGCAGTTCTTC.

The J gene is TRBJ2-7, the V gene TRBV12-3 or TRBV12-4; no reliable D call. The CDR3 loop spans 13 amino acids. The germline V and J ends were trimmed by 3 bases and 2 bases, with 8 bases remaining between them. The CDR3 sequence: CASSFGRPYEQYF. CDR3 DNA: TGTGCCAGCAGTTTTGGACGCCCCTACGAGCAGTACTTC.

This chain uses TRBV5-1 with TRBJ2-5; D remains unclear. Trimming pared 1 base from V and 4 bases from J, leaving 17 bases between. Germline CDR1 is SGHRS and CDR2 is YFSETQ. The CDR3 totals 16 residues. CDR3 coding DNA: TGCGCCAGCAGCTTGTCACCCGCTACTCTCTCAGAGACCCAGTACTTC. Translation: CASSLSPATLSETQYF.

In this sample, this clonotype turned up a few times. The chain carries TRBV4-3 and TRBJ2-7; unclear D gene. The CDR3 sequence is 15 residues long. V was shortened by 0 bases and J by 2 bases, with 11 bases between the two germline ends. Germline CDR1 is LGHNA and CDR2 is YSLEER. CDR3 loop: CASSQDGQSPYEQYF. The CDR3 DNA sequence: TGCGCCAGCAGCCAAGACGGCCAGAGTCCCTACGAGCAGTACTTC.

This clonotype was seen a few times. This chain joins TRBV2 and TRBJ2-1; D is ambiguous. CDR3 length: 15 amino acids. Per the germline V gene, CDR1 is SNHLY and CDR2 is FYNNEI. Trimming cost V 2 bases and J 2 bases, with 10 bases left between them. CDR3 sequence reads: CASSEKGQTYNEQFF. The CDR3 DNA reads as TGTGCCAGCAGTGAAAAAGGGCAAACCTACAATGAGCAGTTCTTC.

The CDR3 is CASSLAVAGGPMDTDTQYF. DNA for the CDR3: TGTGCCAGCAGCTTAGCTGTTGCGGGGGGGCCTATGGACACAGATACGCAGTATTTT. The J gene is TRBJ2-3, the V gene TRBV7-8; TRBD2 matches at 9 bases. The V segment lost 0 bases and the J segment 2 bases; nucleotides outside the gene matches: 12. This CDR3 contains 19 residues. Looked up from germline, CDR1 is SGHVS and CDR2 is FQNEAQ.

This clonotype was counted only a few times. This chain uses TRBV12-3 or TRBV12-4 with TRBJ2-1; no clear D. Trimming removed 2 bases from V and 9 bases from J, with 17 bases in between. This CDR3 comprises 15 residues. CDR3 in DNA: TGTGCCAGCAGTTTATACAATAGGCCCCTGGGTGAGCAGTTCTTC. Its protein product is CASSLYNRPLGEQFF.

This clonotype was seen a handful of times. The J gene is TRBJ2-1, the V gene TRBV9; D possibly matches TRBD1 or TRBD2 (6 bases each). Trimming left V 0 bases short and J 2 bases short, with 12 bases between. CDR3 length: 16 amino acids. Looked up from germline, CDR1 is SGDLS and CDR2 is YYNGEE. CDR3 nucleotide sequence: TGTGCCAGCAGCGTAGAGGGGGGATTCCCCTACAATGAGCAGTTCTTC. The encoded protein is CASSVEGGFPYNEQFF.